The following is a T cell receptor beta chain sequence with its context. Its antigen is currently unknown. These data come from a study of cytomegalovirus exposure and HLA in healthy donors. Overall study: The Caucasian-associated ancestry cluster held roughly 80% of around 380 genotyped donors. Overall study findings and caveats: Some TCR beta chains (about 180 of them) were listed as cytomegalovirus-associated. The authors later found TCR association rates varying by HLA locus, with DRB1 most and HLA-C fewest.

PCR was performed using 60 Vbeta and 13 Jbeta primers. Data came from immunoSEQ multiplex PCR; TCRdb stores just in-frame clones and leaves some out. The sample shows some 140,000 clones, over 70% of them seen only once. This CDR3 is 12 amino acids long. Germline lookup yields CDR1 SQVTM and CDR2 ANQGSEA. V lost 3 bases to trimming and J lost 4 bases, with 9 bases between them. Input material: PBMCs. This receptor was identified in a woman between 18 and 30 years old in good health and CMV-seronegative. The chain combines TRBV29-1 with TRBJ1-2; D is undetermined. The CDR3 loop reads CSVDSESYGYTF. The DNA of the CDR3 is TGCAGCGTTGATTCGGAGAGCTATGGCTACACCTTC.